The rows below give T cell receptor beta chains drawn from one sample of a study of T cell responses to AZD1222 COVID-19 vaccine. This table comes from immunoSEQ multiplex PCR, and its TCRdb copy is limited to in-frame clones, with some not included. The sample shows over 100,000 clones, around 90% of them seen only once. The specimen comprised peripheral blood, sampled on day 0 of AZD1222 vaccination. These receptors all come from an adult in good health. Both conserved end residues are trimmed from each CDR3. The size of a clone is reported for some rows only, either as once, few or many, or as a class for expanded clones.

J	size	V	CDR3
TRBJ1-4	NA	TRBV7-9	ASRPPGQGNEKLF
TRBJ2-7	NA	TRBV5-8	ASSSPGSLRYEQY
TRBJ1-1	NA	TRBV18	ASSRDRNTEAF
TRBJ1-2	NA	TRBV9	ASSDRTGANYGYT
TRBJ1-1	once	TRBV6-5	ASTVTLGQNTEAF
TRBJ2-3	NA	TRBV30	AWSKRSTDTQY
TRBJ1-2	NA	TRBV5-1	ASSFGTGDRGGYT
TRBJ1-4	NA	TRBV19	ASKGTRGEKLF
TRBJ1-5	NA	TRBV19	ASRQGRGNQPQH
TRBJ2-5	NA	TRBV6-5	ASRTLGGIETQY
TRBJ2-7	NA	TRBV2	ASSEGGSSYEQY
TRBJ1-5	few	TRBV2	ASNGAGRRQPQH
TRBJ1-5	NA	TRBV9	ASSPRGQANQPQH
TRBJ1-2	NA	TRBV6-5	ASSYGFGSSYGYT
TRBJ1-1	NA	TRBV28	ASLPGGTGGVRVRMNTEAF
TRBJ2-6	NA	TRBV7-8	ASSPLLSRTGANVLT
TRBJ2-1	NA	TRBV25-1	ASRLAGSYNEQF
TRBJ2-7	NA	TRBV6-5	ASNQGDEQY
TRBJ1-4	NA	TRBV5-1	ASSPGTGKYEKLF
TRBJ1-6	few	TRBV27	ASRIYPGQGNSPLH
TRBJ2-1	NA	TRBV7-9	ASSPQGSYNEQF
TRBJ2-3	NA	TRBV5-1	ASSLGLAGLTDTQY
TRBJ1-2	few	TRBV2	ASSSGIENT
TRBJ1-5	once	TRBV19	ASSIGQHSNQPQH
TRBJ1-4	NA	TRBV24-1	ATSDGHRNEKLF
TRBJ1-2	NA	TRBV3-1/TRBV3-2	ASSPSGLLRGYT
TRBJ2-1	NA	TRBV15	ATSRGTTGAYNEQF
TRBJ2-1	NA	TRBV7-2	ASSLVGGNEQF
TRBJ2-5	NA	TRBV10-2	ASRAPGRRETQY
TRBJ2-7	NA	TRBV5-6	ASSHSYATATYEQY
TRBJ1-2	NA	TRBV28	ASRRQGGTVYGYT
TRBJ2-7	NA	TRBV3-1/TRBV3-2	ASSVIIRGEQY
TRBJ1-1	NA	TRBV29-1	SAGTGRTEAF
TRBJ2-7	few	TRBV13	ASTGGSSYEQY
TRBJ1-4	NA	TRBV12-3/TRBV12-4	ASSLAQLRLF
TRBJ1-3	NA	TRBV10-1	ASSAGLSSGNTIY
TRBJ1-2	NA	TRBV5-1	ASSPLPGEGNYGYT
TRBJ1-4	NA	TRBV4-1	ASSPEEREDEKLF
TRBJ1-1	NA	TRBV12-5	ASGLERGTEAF
TRBJ1-3	NA	TRBV28	ASSLVVRWGNTIY
TRBJ1-1	NA	TRBV27	ASTPRTAYLNTEAF
TRBJ1-1	NA	TRBV10-1	ASSLTRNTEAF